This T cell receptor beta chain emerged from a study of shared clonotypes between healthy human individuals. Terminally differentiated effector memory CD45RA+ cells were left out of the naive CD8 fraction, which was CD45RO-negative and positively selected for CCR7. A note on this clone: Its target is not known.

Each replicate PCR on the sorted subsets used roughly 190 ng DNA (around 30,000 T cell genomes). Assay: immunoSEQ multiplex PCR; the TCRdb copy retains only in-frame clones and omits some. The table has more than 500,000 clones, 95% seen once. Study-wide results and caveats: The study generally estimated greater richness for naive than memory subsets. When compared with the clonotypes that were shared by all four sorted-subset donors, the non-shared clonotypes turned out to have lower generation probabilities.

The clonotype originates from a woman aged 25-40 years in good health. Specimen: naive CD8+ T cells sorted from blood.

CDR3 DNA: TGTGCCAGCAGCTTAGCAGGGAGGGGAGGCACCATATATTTT. It is translated as CASSLAGRGGTIYF. This rearrangement joins TRBV7-8 to TRBJ1-3, with D possibly matching TRBD1 (5 bases). CDR3 length equals 14 residues. Germline V gene sequence: CDR1 SGHVS, CDR2 FQNEAQ. The germline V and J ends were trimmed by 0 bases and 9 bases, with 12 bases remaining between them.